These T cell receptor beta chains were read from a single sample in a study of shared clonotypes between healthy human individuals. TCRdb's copy holds only in-frame clones and misses some; the assay was immunoSEQ multiplex PCR. The repertoire holds roughly 2.1 million clones, with under 95% as singletons. The sample comprised naive CD8+ T cells from PBMCs. Every receptor here comes from a man between 18 and 35 years old in good health. Some clones in this sample may be carry-over from other donors' samples. The CDR3 runs from the conserved cysteine through the conserved F or W. D genes are given only for firm matches. Rows give clone size only sometimes, using once, few, many, or a class for an expanded clone.

TRBV19	TRBJ2-1	-	TRBD2	TGTGCCAGTAGTGGACTAGCGGGAGGGCCTGAGAATGAGCAGTTCTTC	CASSGLAGGPENEQFF
TRBV11-2	TRBJ2-1	-	-	TGTGCCAGCAGCTTAGGGGTTAGCGGCTACAATGAGCAGTTCTTC	CASSLGVSGYNEQFF
TRBV7-8	TRBJ1-2	-	TRBD1	TGTGCCAGCAGCTTAGAAGGACAGGGATCCGGAGGCCGCGGCTACACCTTC	CASSLEGQGSGGRGYTF
TRBV5-1	TRBJ2-3	-	TRBD2	TGCGCCAGCAGCTTTCCCGGACTAGCGGGAGAAACGGATACGCAGTATTTT	CASSFPGLAGETDTQYF
TRBV6-5	TRBJ2-7	-	TRBD2	TGTGCCAGTTCCACCGGGACTAGCGGGTACGAGCAGTACTTC	CASSTGTSGYEQYF
TRBV7-3	TRBJ1-1	-	-	TGTGCCAGCAGCCTTGGGAGGGCCACTGAAGCTTTCTTT	CASSLGRATEAFF
TRBV6-6	TRBJ2-7	-	-	TGTGCCAGCACCACACGGAGCTCCTACGAGCAGTACTTC	CASTTRSSYEQYF
TRBV7-9	TRBJ2-1	-	-	TGTGCCAGCAGACCTACCTTCCCGGGGGTTAGCTCCTACAATGAGCAGTTCTTC	CASRPTFPGVSSYNEQFF
TRBV7-8	TRBJ1-1	-	-	TGTGCCAGCAGCAAGGACAGAATGAACACTGAAGCTTTCTTT	CASSKDRMNTEAFF
TRBV15	TRBJ2-7	-	-	TGTGCCACTAGAAGGGGCGGCTACTACGAGCAGTACTTC	CATRRGGYYEQYF
TRBV2	TRBJ2-1	once	-	TGTGCCAGCAGTGAGGGGAGCTACAATGAGCAGTTCTTC	CASSEGSYNEQFF
TRBV27	TRBJ1-5	-	-	TGTGCCAGCAGTTTACACAGGGGCAATCAGCCCCAGCATTTT	CASSLHRGNQPQHF
TRBV5-1	TRBJ2-7	-	-	TGCGCCAGCAGCTTGGTAGGGGGGGACGACAGGGAACCCTACGAGCAGTACTTC	CASSLVGGDDREPYEQYF
TRBV11-2	TRBJ1-1	-	-	TGTGCCAGCAGCTTCGGACGGATTCTGAACACTGAAGCTTTCTTT	CASSFGRILNTEAFF
TRBV28	TRBJ2-2	-	TRBD1	TGTGCCAGCCACTGGACAGGGGGTCGGTTAGGGGAGCTGTTTTTT	CASHWTGGRLGELFF
TRBV28	TRBJ2-3	-	-	TGTGCCAGCAGTCTTGCGAGATCGGACTTCACAGATACGCAGTATTTT	CASSLARSDFTDTQYF
TRBV6-1	TRBJ1-2	-	-	TGTGCCAGCAGTGAAGCGCGGCTGGAGTATGGCTACACCTTC	CASSEARLEYGYTF
TRBV7-9	TRBJ2-5	-	-	TGTGCCAGCAGCGAAGACAACCAAGAGACCCAGTACTTC	CASSEDNQETQYF
TRBV29-1	TRBJ2-1	-	-	TGCAGCGTTGCCCCCACGATGCAGGACCCTTACAATGAGCAGTTCTTC	CSVAPTMQDPYNEQFF
TRBV5-1	TRBJ2-3	-	TRBD2	TGCGCCAGCAGGAGGGCTAGCGGAGACACAGATACGCAGTATTTT	CASRRASGDTDTQYF
TRBV28	TRBJ2-7	-	-	TGTGCCAGCACATCCCTCCAGGCGCCTATCGAGCAGTACTTC	CASTSLQAPIEQYF
TRBV6-1	TRBJ2-4	-	-	TGTGCCAGCCAACAGGCCGGGGTAAACATTCAGTACTTC	CASQQAGVNIQYF
TRBV19	TRBJ2-1	-	-	TGTGCCAGTAGTATTACTAGCAATGAGCAGTTCTTC	CASSITSNEQFF
TRBV2	TRBJ2-7	-	TRBD2	TGTGCCAGCAGGGGGACTAGCGGGAAAGGGGTAAACGAGCAGTACTTC	CASRGTSGKGVNEQYF
TRBV4-3	TRBJ1-3	-	-	TGCGCCAGCAGCCCCTCCGTTAGGGCTGGAAACACCATATATTTT	CASSPSVRAGNTIYF
TRBV15	TRBJ2-1	-	TRBD2	TGTGCCACCAGCAGAGATCCCATAGCGGGGTCCTACAATGAGCAGTTCTTC	CATSRDPIAGSYNEQFF
TRBV27	TRBJ2-7	-	-	TGTGCCAGCAGTTTAGGTAGGGCCAGGTCGTGGGAGCAGTACTTC	CASSLGRARSWEQYF
TRBV7-6	TRBJ1-4	-	-	TGTGCCAGCAGCCCGGCCCCGACAGGACGAAATGAAAAACTGTTTTTT	CASSPAPTGRNEKLFF
TRBV7-9	TRBJ2-2	few	-	TGTGCCAGCAGCTCCCGAACGAACACCGGGGAGCTGTTTTTT	CASSSRTNTGELFF
TRBV27	TRBJ2-5	-	-	TGTGCCAGCAGTTTCGTGGGACACAAAGAGACCCAGTACTTC	CASSFVGHKETQYF
TRBV4-3	TRBJ1-1	once	TRBD1	TGCGCCAGCAGCCAAGATGGAGGGGGCGAAGTGTCCATGAACACTGAAGCTTTCTTT	CASSQDGGGEVSMNTEAFF
TRBV7-2	TRBJ2-7	-	TRBD2	TGTGCCAGCAGCCCCGGGGGGGAGAGCTCCTACGAGCAGTACTTC	CASSPGGESSYEQYF
TRBV7-9	TRBJ2-5	once	TRBD1	TGTGCCAGCAGCGGGACAGGGAACCAAGAGACCCAGTACTTC	CASSGTGNQETQYF
TRBV2	TRBJ2-3	-	-	TGTGCCAGCAGTGCTTCAAGAGTACGCGGCACAGATACGCAGTATTTT	CASSASRVRGTDTQYF
TRBV4-1	TRBJ1-1	few	-	TGCGCCAGCAGCCAAGAGGGAAGGGGCGGGAACACTGAAGCTTTCTTT	CASSQEGRGGNTEAFF